The T cell receptor (beta chain) described here comes from a study of OX40 agonist ivuxolimab in advanced cancers. At the level of the study: At doses from 0.01 to 10 mg/kg, patients were given intravenous ivuxolimab every 2 weeks. From about 23 to 85 years was the age range, with a mean of around 54 years, and around 83% were male.

By its share, this clone is medium-sized (0.01 to 0.1%). What it binds is unknown. Sampled blood was obtained at baseline, cycle 4 day 1, and cycle 7 day 1. Germline V gene data show CDR1 as MNHEY and CDR2 as SMNVEV (reference sequence). The CDR3 runs 14 residues. V lost 5 bases to trimming and J lost 4 bases, with 14 bases between them. Using immunoSEQ multiplex PCR, the repertoire was profiled, and TCRdb retains in-frame clones only, with some absent. The repertoire holds tens of thousands of clones, with 60% to 80% as singletons. Broader study findings: Within 6 weeks, CD4+ and CD8+ blood T cells expanded clonally at 0.1 to 3.0 mg/kg.

This chain connects TRBV27 to TRBJ1-2; D unresolved. The sequence was collected from an adult with an advanced solid tumor such as melanoma, head and neck, liver or kidney cancer. The sample here was CD4+ or CD8+ T cells sorted from blood, taken in a trial of the OX40 agonist ivuxolimab. The CDR3 protein is CASSPEITFYGYTF. CDR3 nucleotides: TGTGCCAGCAGTCCGGAGATAACCTTCTATGGCTACACCTTC.